This is a list of T cell receptor beta chains from one sample in a study of shared clonotypes between healthy human individuals. Measured with immunoSEQ multiplex PCR; TCRdb has only the in-frame clones, and not every one. In the table there are roughly 2.1 million clones, approximately 94% of which are singletons. The material sequenced was naive CD8+ T cells from PBMCs. The receptors were sampled from a man aged 18 to 35 in good health. Some clones in this sample may be carry-over from other donors' samples. Both conserved end residues are part of each CDR3. The order of the fields is J gene, D gene, V gene, clone size, CDR3 protein, CDR3 DNA. A D gene is named only where the DNA matches it firmly. Size values are once, few and many counts, or a class for expanded clones, and some rows have none.

J gene: TRBJ2-1
D gene: TRBD2
V gene: TRBV9
clone size: -
CDR3 protein: CASSVTSGRARDEQFF
CDR3 DNA: TGTGCCAGCAGCGTGACTAGCGGGAGGGCCAGGGATGAGCAGTTCTTC

J gene: TRBJ2-7
D gene: TRBD2
V gene: TRBV6-5
clone size: -
CDR3 protein: CASSSPSGRERYEQYF
CDR3 DNA: TGTGCCAGCAGTTCCCCGAGCGGGAGGGAGAGATACGAGCAGTACTTC

J gene: TRBJ1-2
D gene: -
V gene: TRBV7-9
clone size: once
CDR3 protein: CASSGTGKNYGYTF
CDR3 DNA: TGTGCCAGCTCGGGTACAGGGAAAAACTATGGCTACACCTTC

J gene: TRBJ2-7
D gene: -
V gene: TRBV6-5
clone size: -
CDR3 protein: CASSDEGSEQYF
CDR3 DNA: TGTGCCAGTTCCGACGAGGGTTCCGAGCAGTACTTC

J gene: TRBJ1-4
D gene: -
V gene: TRBV6-1
clone size: -
CDR3 protein: CASSEVVGWSANEKLFF
CDR3 DNA: TGTGCCAGCAGTGAAGTTGTGGGATGGTCGGCTAATGAAAAACTGTTTTTT

J gene: TRBJ2-7
D gene: TRBD2
V gene: TRBV4-2
clone size: -
CDR3 protein: CASSQELAGGLGEQYF
CDR3 DNA: TGTGCCAGCAGCCAAGAGCTAGCGGGAGGGCTCGGCGAGCAGTACTTC

J gene: TRBJ2-7
D gene: TRBD2
V gene: TRBV19
clone size: -
CDR3 protein: CASSTLAGVSYEQYF
CDR3 DNA: TGTGCCAGTAGTACCTTAGCGGGAGTTTCCTACGAGCAGTACTTC

J gene: TRBJ2-7
D gene: TRBD1
V gene: TRBV29-1
clone size: -
CDR3 protein: CSVAGGQGFSYEQYF
CDR3 DNA: TGCAGCGTTGCCGGAGGACAGGGTTTTTCCTACGAGCAGTACTTC

J gene: TRBJ1-3
D gene: -
V gene: TRBV12-5
clone size: few
CDR3 protein: CASGLKRLGGHPGNTIYF
CDR3 DNA: TGTGCTAGTGGTTTGAAGCGTTTGGGGGGCCATCCCGGAAACACCATATATTTT

J gene: TRBJ2-7
D gene: -
V gene: TRBV30
clone size: -
CDR3 protein: CAWSRGWEQYF
CDR3 DNA: TGTGCCTGGAGCCGTGGGTGGGAGCAGTACTTC

J gene: TRBJ1-5
D gene: -
V gene: TRBV5-6
clone size: -
CDR3 protein: CASRHNQPQHF
CDR3 DNA: TGTGCCAGCCGACACAATCAGCCCCAGCATTTT

J gene: TRBJ2-7
D gene: TRBD2
V gene: TRBV29-1
clone size: -
CDR3 protein: CSGGEGEQYF
CDR3 DNA: TGCAGCGGGGGGGAGGGCGAGCAGTACTTC

J gene: TRBJ2-7
D gene: TRBD1
V gene: TRBV2
clone size: few
CDR3 protein: CASSEGGQPYEQYF
CDR3 DNA: TGTGCCAGCAGTGAAGGGGGACAGCCCTACGAGCAGTACTTC

J gene: TRBJ1-1
D gene: -
V gene: TRBV6-5
clone size: -
CDR3 protein: CASSYGETTNTEAFF
CDR3 DNA: TGTGCCAGCAGTTACGGGGAGACGACGAACACTGAAGCTTTCTTT

J gene: TRBJ2-7
D gene: TRBD2
V gene: TRBV29-1
clone size: -
CDR3 protein: CSVAGGNSYEQYF
CDR3 DNA: TGCAGCGTTGCGGGGGGAAACTCCTACGAGCAGTACTTC

J gene: TRBJ1-1
D gene: -
V gene: TRBV4-3
clone size: -
CDR3 protein: CASSQDKEGLDTEAFF
CDR3 DNA: TGCGCCAGCAGCCAAGATAAGGAGGGTTTAGACACTGAAGCTTTCTTT

J gene: TRBJ2-7
D gene: -
V gene: TRBV7-6
clone size: -
CDR3 protein: CASSPQGGSYEQYF
CDR3 DNA: TGTGCCAGCAGTCCGCAGGGGGGCTCCTACGAGCAGTACTTC

J gene: TRBJ1-2
D gene: -
V gene: TRBV29-1
clone size: -
CDR3 protein: CSVEDRLGSEGYTF
CDR3 DNA: TGCAGCGTTGAAGATCGTCTAGGGAGCGAGGGCTACACCTTC

J gene: TRBJ2-3
D gene: TRBD2
V gene: TRBV2
clone size: few
CDR3 protein: CASSTAREDRGNTDTQYF
CDR3 DNA: TGTGCCAGCAGTACGGCGCGGGAGGACCGGGGGAACACAGATACGCAGTATTTT

J gene: TRBJ1-4
D gene: TRBD1
V gene: TRBV2
clone size: -
CDR3 protein: CASSQRDRAPPGEKLFF
CDR3 DNA: TGTGCCAGCAGTCAGCGGGACAGGGCTCCCCCAGGGGAAAAACTGTTTTTT

J gene: TRBJ1-1
D gene: -
V gene: TRBV4-3
clone size: -
CDR3 protein: CASSQAGPREEAFF
CDR3 DNA: TGCGCCAGCAGCCAAGCGGGCCCGAGGGAAGAAGCTTTCTTT

J gene: TRBJ1-3
D gene: -
V gene: TRBV5-1
clone size: -
CDR3 protein: CASSLSYGNTIYF
CDR3 DNA: TGCGCCAGCAGCTTATCTTATGGAAACACCATATATTTT